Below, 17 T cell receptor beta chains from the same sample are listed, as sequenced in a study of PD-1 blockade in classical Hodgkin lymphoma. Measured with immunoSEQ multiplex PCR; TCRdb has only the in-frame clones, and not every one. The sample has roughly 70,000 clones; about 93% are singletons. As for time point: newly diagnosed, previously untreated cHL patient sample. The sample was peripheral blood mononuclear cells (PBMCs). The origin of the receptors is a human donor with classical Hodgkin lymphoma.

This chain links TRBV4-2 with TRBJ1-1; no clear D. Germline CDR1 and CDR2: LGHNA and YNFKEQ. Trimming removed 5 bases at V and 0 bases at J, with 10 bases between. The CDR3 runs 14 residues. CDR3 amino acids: CASSWAAMNTEAFF. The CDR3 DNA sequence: TGTGCCAGCAGCTGGGCTGCTATGAACACTGAAGCTTTCTTT.

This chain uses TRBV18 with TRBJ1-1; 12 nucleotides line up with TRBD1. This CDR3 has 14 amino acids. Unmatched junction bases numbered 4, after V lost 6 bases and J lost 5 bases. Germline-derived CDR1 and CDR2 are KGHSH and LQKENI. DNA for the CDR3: TGTGCCAGCTCTCGGGGACAGGGGGCGACTGAAGCTTTCTTT. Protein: CASSRGQGATEAFF.

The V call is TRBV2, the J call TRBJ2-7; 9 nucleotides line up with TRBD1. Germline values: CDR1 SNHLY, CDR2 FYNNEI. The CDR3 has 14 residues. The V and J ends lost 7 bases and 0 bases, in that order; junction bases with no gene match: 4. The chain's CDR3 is CASTSTGGSYEQYF. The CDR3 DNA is TGTGCCAGCACCTCGACAGGGGGCTCCTACGAGCAGTACTTC.

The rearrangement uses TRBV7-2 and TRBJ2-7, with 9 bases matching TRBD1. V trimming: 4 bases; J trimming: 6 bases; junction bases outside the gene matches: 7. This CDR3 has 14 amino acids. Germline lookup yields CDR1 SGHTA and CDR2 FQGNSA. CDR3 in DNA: TGTGCCAGCAGCTCTGGGACAGGGTATTTCGAGCAGTACTTC. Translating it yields CASSSGTGYFEQYF.

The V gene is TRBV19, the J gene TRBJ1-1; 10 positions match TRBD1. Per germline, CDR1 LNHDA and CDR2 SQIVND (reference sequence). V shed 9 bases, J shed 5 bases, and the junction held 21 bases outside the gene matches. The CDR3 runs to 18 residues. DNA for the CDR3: TGTGCCAGCTCCCAGAGCGCCGGGGGGACAGGGGAAAGGACTGAAGCTTTCTTT. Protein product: CASSQSAGGTGERTEAFF.

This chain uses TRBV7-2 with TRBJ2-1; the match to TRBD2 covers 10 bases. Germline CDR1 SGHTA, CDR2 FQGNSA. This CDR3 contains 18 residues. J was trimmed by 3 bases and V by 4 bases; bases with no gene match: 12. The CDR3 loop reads CASSSGGRAGGVYNEQFF. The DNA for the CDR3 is TGTGCCAGCAGCTCAGGGGGGCGAGCGGGAGGGGTCTACAATGAGCAGTTCTTC.

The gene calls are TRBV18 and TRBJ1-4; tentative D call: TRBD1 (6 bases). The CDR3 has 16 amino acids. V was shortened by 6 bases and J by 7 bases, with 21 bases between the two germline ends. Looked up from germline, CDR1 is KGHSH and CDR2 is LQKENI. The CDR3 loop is CASSPAEGGRSEKLFF. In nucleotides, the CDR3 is TGTGCCAGCTCTCCCGCGGAGGGGGGACGTTCTGAAAAACTGTTTTTT.

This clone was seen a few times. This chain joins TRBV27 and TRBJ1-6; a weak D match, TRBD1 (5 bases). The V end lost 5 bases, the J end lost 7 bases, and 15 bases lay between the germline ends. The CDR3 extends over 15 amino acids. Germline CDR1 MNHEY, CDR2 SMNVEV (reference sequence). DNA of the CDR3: TGTGCCAGCAGTACCCGACAGTTGCTAAATTCACCCCTCCACTTT. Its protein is CASSTRQLLNSPLHF.

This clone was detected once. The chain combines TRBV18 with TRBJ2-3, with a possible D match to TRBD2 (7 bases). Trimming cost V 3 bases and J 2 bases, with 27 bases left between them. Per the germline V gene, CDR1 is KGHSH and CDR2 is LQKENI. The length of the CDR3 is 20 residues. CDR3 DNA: TGTGCCAGCTCACCCCATCGTTTCGGCGGGAGTAAGGGGGACACAGATACGCAGTATTTT. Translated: CASSPHRFGGSKGDTDTQYF. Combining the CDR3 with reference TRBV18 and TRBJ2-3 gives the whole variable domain NAGVMQNPRHLVRRRGQEARLRCSPMKGHSHVYWYRQLPEEGLKFMVYLQKENIIDESGMPKERFSAEFPKEGPSILRIQQVVRGDSAAYFCASSPHRFGGSKGDTDTQYFGPGTRLTVL.

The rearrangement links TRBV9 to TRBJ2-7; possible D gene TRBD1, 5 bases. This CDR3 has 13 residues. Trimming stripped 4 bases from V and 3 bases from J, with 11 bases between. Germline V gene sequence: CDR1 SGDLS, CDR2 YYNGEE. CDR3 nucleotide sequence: TGTGCCAGCAGCCCCCGCCAGGGCTACGAGCAGTACTTC. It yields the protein CASSPRQGYEQYF.

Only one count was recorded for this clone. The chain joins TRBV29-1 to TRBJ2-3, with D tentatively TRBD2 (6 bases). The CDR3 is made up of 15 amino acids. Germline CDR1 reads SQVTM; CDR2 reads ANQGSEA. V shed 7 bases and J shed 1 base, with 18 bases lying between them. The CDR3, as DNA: TGCAGCGGCCCTGAGTGGGCGGGGCGCACAGATACGCAGTATTTT. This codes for CSGPEWAGRTDTQYF.

The DNA for the CDR3 is TGTGCCAGCAGTGACCACCTCCTCTCCTACGAGCAGTACTTC. Translated, it gives CASSDHLLSYEQYF. This chain links TRBV6-5 with TRBJ2-7, with no clear D. This CDR3 contains 14 residues. Germline V lookup: CDR1 MNHEY, CDR2 SVGAGI. Deletions cut 5 bases from V and 0 bases from J, with 11 bases between.

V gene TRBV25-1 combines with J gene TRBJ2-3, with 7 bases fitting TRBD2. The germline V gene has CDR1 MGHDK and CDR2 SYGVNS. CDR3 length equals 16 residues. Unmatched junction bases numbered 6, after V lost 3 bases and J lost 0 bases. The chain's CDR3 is CASSDPLAASTDTQYF. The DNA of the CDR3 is TGTGCCAGCAGTGATCCCCTAGCGGCTAGCACAGATACGCAGTATTTT.

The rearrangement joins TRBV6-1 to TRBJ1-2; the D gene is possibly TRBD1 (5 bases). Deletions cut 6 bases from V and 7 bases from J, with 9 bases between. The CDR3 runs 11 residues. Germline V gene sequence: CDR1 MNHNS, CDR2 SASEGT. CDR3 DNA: TGTGCCAGCAGGGACATAGGTGGCTACACCTTC. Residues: CASRDIGGYTF.

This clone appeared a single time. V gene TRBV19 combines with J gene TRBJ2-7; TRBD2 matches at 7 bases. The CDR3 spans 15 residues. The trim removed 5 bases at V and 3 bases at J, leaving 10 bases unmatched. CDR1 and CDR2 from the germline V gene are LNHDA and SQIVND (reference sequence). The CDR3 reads CASSPRVAGDYEQYF. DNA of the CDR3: TGTGCCAGTAGTCCGAGGGTAGCGGGCGACTACGAGCAGTACTTC.

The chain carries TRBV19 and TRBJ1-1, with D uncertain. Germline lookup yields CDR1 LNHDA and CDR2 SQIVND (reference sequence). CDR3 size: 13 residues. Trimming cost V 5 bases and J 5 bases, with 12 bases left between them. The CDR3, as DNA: TGTGCCAGTAGTGGCGGGTCGAGGACTGAAGCTTTCTTT. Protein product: CASSGGSRTEAFF.

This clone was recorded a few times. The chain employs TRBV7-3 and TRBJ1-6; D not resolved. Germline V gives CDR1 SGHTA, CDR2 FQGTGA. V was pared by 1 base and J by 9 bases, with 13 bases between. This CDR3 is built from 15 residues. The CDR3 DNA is TGTGCCAGCAGCTTAATAGGGTCGAAGGGTTCACCCCTCCACTTT. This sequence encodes CASSLIGSKGSPLHF.